A selection of T cell receptor beta chains follows, all from one sample in a study of T-cell memory formation after mild COVID-19. TCRdb redid the calling of the 5' RACE reads with MiXCR, one entry per CDR3 protein. Of around 300,000 distinct CDR3 sequences listed, 8% to 9% are singletons. Sequencing was done on a sample of PBMCs or a T cell subset sorted from them (not recorded which). All receptors derive from a man younger than 30 who had mild COVID-19 (a few samples of this study predate the infection). Cell type and time point are not known. Both conserved end residues are part of each CDR3. A D gene is named only where the DNA matches it firmly. Some rows have no size entry. The others give once, few or many, or a class for an expanded clone.

D	size	V	length	J	DNA	CDR3
TRBD1	-	TRBV29-1	14	TRBJ1-2	TGCAGCGTTGAAGGGACAGGGTCTAACTATGGCTACACCTTC	CSVEGTGSNYGYTF
-	few	TRBV18	15	TRBJ2-3	TGTGCCAGCTCACCGACGGGCGGCAACACAGATACGCAGTATTTT	CASSPTGGNTDTQYF
-	-	TRBV20-1	14	TRBJ2-7	TGCAGTGCTAGGAAACTAGCATCGGGCTACGAGCAGTACTTC	CSARKLASGYEQYF
TRBD1	-	TRBV20-1	15	TRBJ1-4	TGCAGTGCTAGTGGGGGCAGGGGGTTTAATGAAAAACTGTTTTTT	CSASGGRGFNEKLFF
-	many	TRBV6-6	11	TRBJ1-2	TGTGCCAGCAGTTACAACTATGGCTACACCTTC	CASSYNYGYTF
-	-	TRBV7-9	14	TRBJ2-1	TGTGCCAGCAGCTCCTCGTGGTCCTACAATGAGCAGTTCTTC	CASSSSWSYNEQFF
TRBD1	few	TRBV4-3	16	TRBJ1-3	TGCGCCAGCAGCCAAGCGGACAGGGTGGACCGAAACACCATATATTTT	CASSQADRVDRNTIYF
-	few	TRBV20-1	14	TRBJ2-7	TGCAGTGCTAGGTCCGCGCAGGGAGCCTACGAGCAGTACTTC	CSARSAQGAYEQYF
-	many	TRBV4-1	16	TRBJ1-6	TGCGCCAGCAGCCCGATCGGTCGGGGAACTAATTCACCCCTCCACTTT	CASSPIGRGTNSPLHF
-	-	TRBV7-2	14	TRBJ2-3	TGTGCCAGCAGCTTAGTATACAGCACAGATACGCAGTATTTT	CASSLVYSTDTQYF
-	few	TRBV5-5	17	TRBJ2-6	TGTGCCAGCAGCCACCGGCCGGGCGGGTCTGGGGCCAACGTCCTGACTTTC	CASSHRPGGSGANVLTF
-	few	TRBV3-2	14	TRBJ1-1	TGTGCCAGCAGCCAAGATATAGAGAACACTGAAGCTTTCTTT	CASSQDIENTEAFF
TRBD1	few	TRBV7-2	14	TRBJ1-2	TGTGCCAGCAACCACCGGGACAGGGGGCCCGGCTACACCTTC	CASNHRDRGPGYTF
-	few	TRBV7-2	14	TRBJ1-2	TGTGCCAGCAGCTTAGGGCAGGCCACCTATGGCTACACCTTC	CASSLGQATYGYTF
TRBD2	few	TRBV20-1	15	TRBJ2-3	TGCAGTGCTCGGACTAGCGGGGGGGCCTCAGATACGCAGTATTTT	CSARTSGGASDTQYF
-	-	TRBV12-5	18	TRBJ2-3	TGTGCTAGTGGTACCGCCCTCGCCAGGATTCCAAGCACAGATACGCAGTATTTT	CASGTALARIPSTDTQYF
-	many	TRBV7-6	13	TRBJ2-3	TGTGCCAGCAGCTCCCCCGGGACAGATACGCAGTATTTT	CASSSPGTDTQYF
-	-	TRBV5-1	14	TRBJ2-3	TGCGCCAGCTTCAACGGGGACGGCACAGATACGCAGTATTTT	CASFNGDGTDTQYF
-	few	TRBV30	14	TRBJ1-1	TGTGCCTGGAGTGTAGGGGTTTTGAACACTGAAGCTTTCTTT	CAWSVGVLNTEAFF
TRBD1	many	TRBV5-1	14	TRBJ2-1	TGCGCCAGCAGCTTTGGACAGGAGCTCAATGAGCAGTTCTTC	CASSFGQELNEQFF
-	-	TRBV11-3	14	TRBJ2-1	TGTGCCAGCAGTGCCGGGCCACCGGGGGATGAGCAGTTCTTC	CASSAGPPGDEQFF
TRBD1	few	TRBV5-4	16	TRBJ2-5	TGTGCCAGCAGCTTGGGAGGACAGGGTTCAGGAGAGACCCAGTACTTC	CASSLGGQGSGETQYF
TRBD2	-	TRBV7-8	16	TRBJ2-7	TGTGCCAGCAGCCTAAGGCGGACTAGCGGGAGGCACGAGCAGTACTTC	CASSLRRTSGRHEQYF
TRBD1	-	TRBV2	14	TRBJ2-2	TGTGCCAGTGTCCGGGACAGAAACACCGGGGAGCTGTTTTTT	CASVRDRNTGELFF
-	few	TRBV5-1	15	TRBJ2-7	TGCGCCAGCAGCTTGGAGGCAGGGAATAGCTACGAGCAGTACTTC	CASSLEAGNSYEQYF
-	many	TRBV5-1	15	TRBJ2-1	TGCGCCAGCAGCTTGGCCGTTCTAGCAAGCAATGAGCAGTTCTTC	CASSLAVLASNEQFF
-	many	TRBV5-1	14	TRBJ1-6	TGCGCCAGCAGAGGACGGTATGAAAATTCACCCCTCCACTTT	CASRGRYENSPLHF
TRBD1	-	TRBV9	18	TRBJ2-1	TGTGCCAGCAGCGTAGTGGGGACAGGGGGCAGCTCCTACAATGAGCAGTTCTTC	CASSVVGTGGSSYNEQFF
TRBD1	few	TRBV6-5	14	TRBJ2-1	TGTGCCAGCCGAGACAGGGATCCCTACAATGAGCAGTTCTTC	CASRDRDPYNEQFF
-	-	TRBV30	14	TRBJ2-2	TGTGCCTGGAGGGACCTGCCGAACACCGGGGAGCTGTTTTTT	CAWRDLPNTGELFF
-	many	TRBV11-2	14	TRBJ2-2	TGTGCCAGCAGCGCGGCTAGGTGGACCGGGGAGCTGTTTTTT	CASSAARWTGELFF
-	-	TRBV5-5	16	TRBJ1-2	TGTGCCAGCAGCCTGCCGGGTGGACCGATATCCTATGGCTACACCTTC	CASSLPGGPISYGYTF
-	few	TRBV10-2	13	TRBJ1-5	TGCGCCAGCGGAGGCCGAGCTTTGGGGCCCCAGCATTTT	CASGGRALGPQHF
-	few	TRBV7-3	15	TRBJ2-1	TGTGCCAGCAGCCCCGGGGGGCCTGAATACAATGAGCAGTTCTTC	CASSPGGPEYNEQFF
TRBD1	-	TRBV6-2/TRBV6-3	14	TRBJ2-4	TGTGCCAGCAGTTCCTCAGGGGGCAAAAACATTCAGTACTTC	CASSSSGGKNIQYF
-	many	TRBV6-2/TRBV6-3	13	TRBJ2-1	TGTGCCAGCAGTTCTAGCTCCTACAATGAGCAGTTCTTC	CASSSSSYNEQFF
-	-	TRBV20-1	12	TRBJ2-7	TGCAGTGCTTCAAGGAGCCCCTACGAGCAGTACTTC	CSASRSPYEQYF
-	few	TRBV5-4	13	TRBJ2-1	TGTGCCAGCAGCTACCTCGCGGCGAATGAGCAGTTCTTC	CASSYLAANEQFF
-	-	TRBV20-1	14	TRBJ2-1	TGCAGTGCCCAGTCCGGGACCTTCTACAATGAGCAGTTCTTC	CSAQSGTFYNEQFF
-	many	TRBV5-1	15	TRBJ1-4	TGCGCCAGCAGCTTGGAGAGACGGGGGTATGAAAAACTGTTTTTT	CASSLERRGYEKLFF
TRBD1	few	TRBV29-1	14	TRBJ1-1	TGCAGCGTTGAGTGGGACAGGGTCCACACTGAAGCTTTCTTT	CSVEWDRVHTEAFF
-	-	TRBV21-1	17	TRBJ1-5	TGTGCCAGCAGCAAACCCGAGACAGGTAGAGCCAATCAGCCCCAGCATTTT	CASSKPETGRANQPQHF
TRBD2	few	TRBV5-1	16	TRBJ2-4	TGCGCCAGCAGCTTATTTTCTAGCGGGGCCGTAAACATTCAGTACTTC	CASSLFSSGAVNIQYF
TRBD1	-	TRBV29-1	15	TRBJ1-6	TGCAGCGTTGAGACAGGGAGGTCCTATAATTCACCCCTCCACTTT	CSVETGRSYNSPLHF
-	many	TRBV7-2	15	TRBJ2-2	TGTGCCAGCAGCTTGCAGAGCGCGAACACCGGGGAGCTGTTTTTT	CASSLQSANTGELFF
-	few	TRBV30	15	TRBJ1-6	TGTGCCTGGAGTACCGGGGCCCCGGGGAATTCACCCCTCCACTTT	CAWSTGAPGNSPLHF
-	few	TRBV20-1	11	TRBJ1-2	TGCAGTGCTAGTTTTAACTATGGCTACACCTTC	CSASFNYGYTF
-	many	TRBV12-3/TRBV12-4	13	TRBJ2-5	TGTGCCAGCAGGTCAACAGGTGTGGAGACCCAGTACTTC	CASRSTGVETQYF
TRBD2	-	TRBV28	19	TRBJ2-3	TGTGCCAGCAGTCTAATCTCCCGTGGTAGCGGGGGGGCTACAGATACGCAGTATTTT	CASSLISRGSGGATDTQYF
-	few	TRBV12-3/TRBV12-4	14	TRBJ1-4	TGTGCCAGCAGTCTGTCCCCGGGACGCGGAAAACTGTTTTTT	CASSLSPGRGKLFF
-	-	TRBV12-3/TRBV12-4	13	TRBJ2-7	TGTGCCAGCAGTTGGACAGCTAACTACGAGCAGTACTTC	CASSWTANYEQYF
-	-	TRBV5-1	14	TRBJ2-1	TGCGCCAGCAGCTTGGCGCAGGGGCGGAATGAGCAGTTCTTC	CASSLAQGRNEQFF
-	-	TRBV20-1	15	TRBJ2-3	TGCAGTGCTAGACACCCGCGGGTTAGCACAGATACGCAGTATTTT	CSARHPRVSTDTQYF
-	-	TRBV4-1	19	TRBJ2-4	TGCGCCAGCAGCCCCGGGGCCGCACGCTTAATCCTAGCCAAAAACATTCAGTACTTC	CASSPGAARLILAKNIQYF
TRBD1	many	TRBV27	13	TRBJ2-1	TGTGCCAGCAGTGCTGACAGGGGTCATGAGCAGTTCTTC	CASSADRGHEQFF
TRBD2	few	TRBV4-2	15	TRBJ2-1	TGTGCCAGCAGCCATGGACTAGCGGGGGTAAATGAGCAGTTCTTC	CASSHGLAGVNEQFF
TRBD2	-	TRBV28	15	TRBJ2-1	TGTGCCAGCCTGAGTTGGGGACTAGCATACAATGAGCAGTTCTTC	CASLSWGLAYNEQFF
-	many	TRBV7-3	15	TRBJ2-6	TGTGCCAGCAGCTCGGGTCTCTCTGGGGCCAACGTCCTGACTTTC	CASSSGLSGANVLTF
TRBD1	-	TRBV5-1	15	TRBJ1-5	TGCGCCAGCAGCCCAGGTTGGGACAGGGACCAGCCCCAGCATTTT	CASSPGWDRDQPQHF